This record covers a single TCR beta chain. Its antigen is still unknown. Unexposed donor CD4+ T cells date from about 2011-2018, before the COVID-19 pandemic. Isolation of CD4+ T cells took place after around 11 days in culture. This specimen comes from a study of CD4 T cells in relation to SARS-CoV-2 and coronaviruses. Whole-study context: After nine to eleven days of antigen culture, PBMC TCR beta CDR3s were sequenced. Controls used an HIV-1 Nef peptide pool or no peptide.

CDR1 and CDR2 from the germline V gene are KGHSH and LQKENI. The CDR3 covers 13 residues. V lost 2 bases and J 7 bases, leaving 12 bases between the germline ends. The method was immunoSEQ multiplex PCR; TCRdb's version includes in-frame clones alone and lacks a portion of them. The data contain around 15,000 clones, roughly three quarters of them seen just once; the ten biggest clones take up roughly 18%. General study findings and limits: Compared with monoreactive clones, crossreactive clones showed significantly weaker SARS-CoV-2 expansion.

Input material: CD4+ T cells from PBMCs, cultured in vitro. The receptor's source is a human donor in good health. V gene TRBV18 combines with J gene TRBJ2-7; no clear D gene. The CDR3 DNA reads as TGTGCCAGCTCACCAGGGCGGCAGTGGGAGCAGTACTTC. It translates to CASSPGRQWEQYF.